The rows below give T cell receptor beta chains drawn from one sample of a study of OX40 agonist ivuxolimab in advanced cancers. Profiled with immunoSEQ multiplex PCR; TCRdb holds only in-frame clones, not every one. The sample has roughly 60,000 clones, around 91% seen once. Sequenced material: CD4+ or CD8+ T cells sorted from blood, taken in a trial of the OX40 agonist ivuxolimab. The receptors here all came from an adult with an advanced solid tumor such as melanoma, head and neck, liver or kidney cancer. Each CDR3 is given with its conserved first and last residue. D genes are given only for firm matches. Size values are once, few and many counts, or a class for expanded clones, and some rows have none.

TRBV6-5	NA	TRBJ2-2	NA	TGTGCCAGCAGTTACTCTGCAGGGAGCACCGGGGAGCTGTTTTTT	CASSYSAGSTGELFF
TRBV2	TRBD1	TRBJ1-2	NA	TGTGCCAGCGGGACAGGGGGGTTTCTAAATGGCTACACCTTC	CASGTGGFLNGYTF
TRBV5-6	TRBD1	TRBJ2-7	NA	TGTGCCAGCAGCTTGGTGCAGGGGGTGGACGAGCAGTACTTC	CASSLVQGVDEQYF
TRBV4-1	NA	TRBJ2-7	NA	TGCGCCAGCAGCCAAGGGGCCAGGGACGTCGAGCAGTACTTC	CASSQGARDVEQYF
TRBV5-1	NA	TRBJ1-5	NA	TGCGCCAGCAGCTTGGCCGGCAACAGCAATCAGCCCCAGCATTTT	CASSLAGNSNQPQHF
TRBV9	NA	TRBJ1-1	NA	TGTGCCAGCAGCCCCCTGGGGGGGCTGAACACTGAAGCTTTCTTT	CASSPLGGLNTEAFF
TRBV9	TRBD1	TRBJ2-5	NA	TGTGCCAGCAGCGTAGAGGGGGGACAGGGAAGCGAGACCCAGTACTTC	CASSVEGGQGSETQYF
TRBV5-5	NA	TRBJ1-2	NA	TGTGCCAGCAGCTGGATAAGGACCGGAGCTAACTATGGCTACACCTTC	CASSWIRTGANYGYTF
TRBV11-1	NA	TRBJ2-3	NA	TGTGCCAGCAGCCCTACAGGGTCGGGCACAGATACGCAGTATTTT	CASSPTGSGTDTQYF
TRBV29-1	NA	TRBJ2-1	NA	TGCAGCGTGGGGGGTCCTCCACCTAAACTCTACAATGAGCAGTTCTTC	CSVGGPPPKLYNEQFF
TRBV7-9	TRBD2	TRBJ2-7	NA	TGTGCCAGCAGCGGCCGGGCGGTAGCGGGAGCGAACGAGCAGTACTTC	CASSGRAVAGANEQYF
TRBV28	TRBD2	TRBJ2-7	NA	TGTGCCAGCAGTAAGTGGACTAGCGGGAACTACGAGCAGTACTTC	CASSKWTSGNYEQYF
TRBV6-1	NA	TRBJ1-6	NA	TGTGCCAGCACCAACACCAATTTTGAGTCCTCACCCCTCCACTTT	CASTNTNFESSPLHF
TRBV28	TRBD2	TRBJ2-7	NA	TGTGCCACCAGGGAGGGCACCTACGAGCAGTACTTC	CATREGTYEQYF
TRBV28	TRBD1	TRBJ2-7	NA	TGTGCCAGCAGTACTCATCGACAGGGCCCCTACGAGCAGTACTTC	CASSTHRQGPYEQYF
TRBV27	NA	TRBJ2-7	NA	TGTGCCAGCAGAGACAGGTCCTACGAGCAGTACTTC	CASRDRSYEQYF
TRBV5-1	NA	TRBJ1-2	NA	TGCGCCAGCAGCTCCAGGGAGCCCTATGGCTACACCTTC	CASSSREPYGYTF
TRBV14	TRBD1	TRBJ1-2	NA	TGTGCCAGCAGCCAAGAAACAGGGGCTTTCAACTATGGCTACACCTTC	CASSQETGAFNYGYTF
TRBV30	TRBD1	TRBJ2-7	NA	TGTGCCTGGAGTGACGGACAGGGCCACTTATCCGAGCAGTACTTC	CAWSDGQGHLSEQYF
TRBV19	NA	TRBJ1-5	NA	TGTGCCAGTAGTATATCCGGTTCCTCCTATCAGCCCCAGCATTTT	CASSISGSSYQPQHF
TRBV30	NA	TRBJ1-2	NA	TGTGCCTGGATGGAGGGATTCCATGGCTACACCTTC	CAWMEGFHGYTF
TRBV28	TRBD2	TRBJ2-1	NA	TGTGCCAGCATGACTAGCGGGAGAGGCTACAATGAGCAGTTCTTC	CASMTSGRGYNEQFF
TRBV5-1	TRBD2	TRBJ2-3	NA	TGCGCCAGCAGCTTCTTTAGCGGGAGGGTGGAAGATACGCAGTATTTT	CASSFFSGRVEDTQYF
TRBV15	NA	TRBJ1-1	once	TGTGCCACCAGCAGAGTTGGTTTCTCGGGGATGAACACTGAAGCTTTCTTT	CATSRVGFSGMNTEAFF
TRBV9	TRBD2	TRBJ2-7	NA	TGTGCCAGCAGCGCCCGACTAGCGGACTACGAGCAGTACTTC	CASSARLADYEQYF
TRBV6-5	TRBD1	TRBJ1-2	once	TGTGCCAGCAGTTACTCTGGACAGGGACCCATTACCTTC	CASSYSGQGPITF
TRBV2	TRBD2	TRBJ2-1	NA	TGTGCCAGCAACCGGGGAGGGCCCTCCTACAATGAGCAGTTCTTC	CASNRGGPSYNEQFF
TRBV5-1	TRBD2	TRBJ2-7	NA	TGCGCCAGCAGCTTGACCCGGACTAGCGAGTACGAGCAGTACTTC	CASSLTRTSEYEQYF
TRBV19	NA	TRBJ2-5	NA	TGTGCCAGTATGGGCATTCGGGAGACCCAGTACTTC	CASMGIRETQYF